This TCR beta chain was recorded in a study of blood T cells in healthy people across ages. A sample-barcoded 5' primer and a J-beta primer mix were used in a second PCR of roughly 6 to 11 cycles. Every cDNA molecule bore a tag from a template-switch adaptor containing 12 random nucleotides. From the 5' RACE reads, TCRdb called clonotypes with MiXCR, one entry per CDR3 protein. The data show around 1.5 million distinct CDR3 sequences, about 31% seen once. The study, taken as a whole, reports: Estimated diversity across one million T cells was deemed an underestimate. CMV status of donors was unknown, possibly confounding expanded clonotype changes. Using unsorted PBMCs precluded a conclusive naive versus antigen-experienced comparison.

As for this clonotype: What it binds is unknown.

The V end lost 2 bases, the J end lost 4 bases, and 12 bases lay between the germline ends. The CDR3 runs to 14 residues. CDR1 is SGHRS, CDR2 YFSETQ, per germline. The chain recombines TRBV5-1 with TRBJ2-5, with D possibly being TRBD1 (5 bases). The sample consisted of blood. This sequence was found in a woman in her twenties or thirties in good health. CDR3 region: CASSFVREGETQYF. The CDR3 DNA is TGCGCCAGCAGCTTTGTCAGGGAAGGAGAGACCCAGTACTTC.